This T cell receptor (beta chain) was recovered during a study of blood T cell repertoires in COVID-19. Germline lookup yields CDR1 SNHLY and CDR2 FYNNEI. V gave up 4 bases and J gave up 0 bases, with 7 bases separating them. The CDR3 sequence is 14 residues long. The protocol was immunoSEQ multiplex PCR, while the TCRdb copy is restricted to in-frame clones and leaves out a portion. The sample contains approximately 240,000 clones, 79% of which appear only once. V and J are TRBV2 and TRBJ1-3; D ambiguous. The source of this sequence is a woman in her 40s with active or convalescent COVID-19. The sequencing sample was made of peripheral blood. This chain's CDR3 is CASSVSYSGNTIYF. DNA for the CDR3: TGTGCCAGCAGTGTGAGCTACTCTGGAAACACCATATATTTT.